The entry that follows covers one TCR beta chain sequence. Its specificity is not known. This entry belongs to a study of pediatric ulcerative colitis. Study-wide background: Under 10 patients showed pancolitis and two showed left-sided colitis. Study-wide results and caveats: This repertoire reflects total lymphocytes rather than subpopulations like regulatory T cells. Rectal repertoires separated controls, mild-moderate and acute severe colitis.

Per the germline V gene, CDR1 is SGHAT and CDR2 is FQDESV (reference sequence). This CDR3 comprises 13 residues. V gave up 5 bases and J gave up 6 bases; unmatched junction bases: 6. Assay used: immunoSEQ multiplex PCR; TCRdb lists only in-frame clones, some missing. This sample yields 64,000 or so clones, of which over 65% are seen a single time; roughly 5.2% belongs to the top ten. The sequencing input was blood. The receptor comes from a boy aged 5-17 years with moderate ulcerative colitis. The chain couples TRBV11-1 to TRBJ1-1, with 7 bases aligning to TRBD1. The CDR3 nucleotides are TGTGCCAGCAGCCTCGACAGGGTCGCTGAAGCTTTCTTT. Translating gives CASSLDRVAEAFF.